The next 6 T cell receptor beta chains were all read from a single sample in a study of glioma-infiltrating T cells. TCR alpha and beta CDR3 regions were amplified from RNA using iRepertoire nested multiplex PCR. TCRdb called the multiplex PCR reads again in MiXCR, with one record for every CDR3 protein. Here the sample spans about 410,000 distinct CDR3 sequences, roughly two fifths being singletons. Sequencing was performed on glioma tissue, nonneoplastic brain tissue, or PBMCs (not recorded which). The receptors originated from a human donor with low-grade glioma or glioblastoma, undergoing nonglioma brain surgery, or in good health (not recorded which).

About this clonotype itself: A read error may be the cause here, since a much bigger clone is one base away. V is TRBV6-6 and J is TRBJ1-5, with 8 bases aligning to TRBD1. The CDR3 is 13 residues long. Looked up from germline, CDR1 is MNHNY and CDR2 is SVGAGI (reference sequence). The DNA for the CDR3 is TGTGCCAGTATACAGGGGGTTAATCAGCCCAAGCATTTT. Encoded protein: CASIQGVNQPKHF.

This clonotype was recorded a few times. The CDR3 region is CASRLASHNEQFF. The DNA of the CDR3 is TGTGCCAGCAGACTAGCGAGCCACAATGAGCAGTTCTTC. The chain links TRBV2 to TRBJ2-1; TRBD2 aligns across 7 bases. V was clipped by 6 bases and J by 5 bases; unmatched bases: 4. This CDR3 has 13 residues. Germline V CDR1 and CDR2: SNHLY, FYNNEI. Drawing the rest from reference TRBV2 and TRBJ2-1, the complete variable domain is EPEVTQTPSHQVTQMGQEVILRCVPISNHLYFYWYRQILGQKVEFLVSFYNNEISEKSEIFDDQFSVERPDGSNFTLKIRSTKLEDSAMYFCASRLASHNEQFFGPGTRLTVL.

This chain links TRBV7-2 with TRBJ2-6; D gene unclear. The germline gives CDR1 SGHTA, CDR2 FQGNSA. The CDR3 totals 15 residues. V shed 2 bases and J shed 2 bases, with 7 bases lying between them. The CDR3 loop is CASSLRAAGANVLTF. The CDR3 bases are TGTGCCAGCAGCTTAAGAGCCGCTGGGGCCAACGTCCTGACTTTC.

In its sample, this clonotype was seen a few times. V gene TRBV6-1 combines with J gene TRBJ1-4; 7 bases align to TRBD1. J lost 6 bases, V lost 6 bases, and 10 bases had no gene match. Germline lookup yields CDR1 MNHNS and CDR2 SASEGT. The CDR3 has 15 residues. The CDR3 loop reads CASSRGTAGYEKLFF. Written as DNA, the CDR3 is TGTGCCAGCAGCCGAGGGACAGCTGGATATGAAAAACTGTTTTTT.

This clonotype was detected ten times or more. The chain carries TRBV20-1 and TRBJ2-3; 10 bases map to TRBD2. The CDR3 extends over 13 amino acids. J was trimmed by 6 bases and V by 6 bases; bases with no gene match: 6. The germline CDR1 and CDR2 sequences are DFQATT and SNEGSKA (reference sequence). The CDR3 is CSAAGTSVDTQYF. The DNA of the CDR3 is TGCAGTGCCGCCGGGACTAGCGTGGATACGCAGTATTTT.

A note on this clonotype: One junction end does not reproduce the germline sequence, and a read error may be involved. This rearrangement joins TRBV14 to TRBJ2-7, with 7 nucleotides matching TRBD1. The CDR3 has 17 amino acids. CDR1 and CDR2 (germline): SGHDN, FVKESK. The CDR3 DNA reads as TGTGCCAGCAGCTGGCCGTCCGGGACAGTGCCGTCCTACGAGCAGTGCTTC. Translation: CASSWPSGTVPSYEQCF. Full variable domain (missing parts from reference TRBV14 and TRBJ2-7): EAGVTQFPSHSVIEKGQTVTLRCDPISGHDNLYWYRRVMGKEIKFLLHFVKESKQDESGMPNNRFLAERTGGTYSTLKVQPAELEDSGVYFCASSWPSGTVPSYEQCFGPGTRLTVT.